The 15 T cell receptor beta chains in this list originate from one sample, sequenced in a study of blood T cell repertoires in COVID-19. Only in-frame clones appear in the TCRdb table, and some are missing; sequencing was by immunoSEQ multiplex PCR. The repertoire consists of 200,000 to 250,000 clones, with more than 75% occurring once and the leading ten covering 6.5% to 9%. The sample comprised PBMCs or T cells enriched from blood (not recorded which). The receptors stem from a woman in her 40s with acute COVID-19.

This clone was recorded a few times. CDR3 region: CASSPTYSMTGELFF. The CDR3 bases are TGTGCCAGCTCACCAACCTACAGTATGACCGGGGAGCTGTTTTTT. The gene calls are TRBV18 and TRBJ2-2; D call uncertain. The CDR3 length is 15 residues. Germline values: CDR1 KGHSH, CDR2 LQKENI. Trimming removed 2 bases at V and 5 bases at J, with 12 bases between.

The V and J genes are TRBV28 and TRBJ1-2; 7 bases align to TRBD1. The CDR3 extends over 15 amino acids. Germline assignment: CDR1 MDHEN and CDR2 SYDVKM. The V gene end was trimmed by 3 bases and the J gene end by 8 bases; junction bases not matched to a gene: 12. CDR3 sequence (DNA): TGTGCCAGCAGTTTGTGGGACGCTCAGACAGGGGGCTACACCTTC. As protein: CASSLWDAQTGGYTF.

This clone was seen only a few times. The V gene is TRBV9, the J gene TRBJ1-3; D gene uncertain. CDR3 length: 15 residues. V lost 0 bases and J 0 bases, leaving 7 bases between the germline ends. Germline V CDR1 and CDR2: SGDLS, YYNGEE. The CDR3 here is CASSVAVSSGNTIYF. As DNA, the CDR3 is TGTGCCAGCAGCGTAGCGGTTAGCTCTGGAAACACCATATATTTT.

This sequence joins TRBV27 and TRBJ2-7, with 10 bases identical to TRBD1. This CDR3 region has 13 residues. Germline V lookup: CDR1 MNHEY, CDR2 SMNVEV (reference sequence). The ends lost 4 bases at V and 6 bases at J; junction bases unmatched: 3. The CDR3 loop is CASSWGQGFEQYF. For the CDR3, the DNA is TGTGCCAGCAGTTGGGGACAGGGGTTCGAGCAGTACTTC.

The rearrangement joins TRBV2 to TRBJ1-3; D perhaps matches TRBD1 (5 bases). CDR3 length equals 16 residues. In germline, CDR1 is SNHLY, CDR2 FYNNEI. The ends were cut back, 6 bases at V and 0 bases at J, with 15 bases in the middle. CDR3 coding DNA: TGTGCCAGCAGCCATCACGGGGACTTCTCTGGAAACACCATATATTTT. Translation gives CASSHHGDFSGNTIYF.

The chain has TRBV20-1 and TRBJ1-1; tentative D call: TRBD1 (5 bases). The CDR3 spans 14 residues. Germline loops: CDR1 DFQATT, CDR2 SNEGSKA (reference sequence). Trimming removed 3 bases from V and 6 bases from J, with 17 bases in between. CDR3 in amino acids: CSASPIPAGAEAFF. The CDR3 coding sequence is TGCAGTGCTAGTCCCATTCCAGCGGGGGCTGAAGCTTTCTTT.

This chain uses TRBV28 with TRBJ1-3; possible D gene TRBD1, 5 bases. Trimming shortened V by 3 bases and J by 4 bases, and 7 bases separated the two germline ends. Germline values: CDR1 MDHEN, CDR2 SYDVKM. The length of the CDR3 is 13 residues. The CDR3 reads CASSFSGGNTIYF. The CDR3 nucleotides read TGTGCCAGCAGTTTTTCAGGGGGAAACACCATATATTTT.

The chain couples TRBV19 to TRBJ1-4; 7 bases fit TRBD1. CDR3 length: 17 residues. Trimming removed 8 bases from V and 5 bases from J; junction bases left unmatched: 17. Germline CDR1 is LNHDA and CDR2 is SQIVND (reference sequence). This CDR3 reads CASSLTGNPSRNEKLFF. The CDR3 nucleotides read TGTGCCAGTTCCCTGACAGGGAACCCCTCCCGGAATGAAAAACTGTTTTTT. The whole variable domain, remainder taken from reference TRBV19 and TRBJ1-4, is DGGITQSPKYLFRKEGQNVTLSCEQNLNHDAMYWYRQDPGQGLRLIYYSQIVNDFQKGDIAEGYSVSREKKESFPLTVTSAQKNPTAFYLCASSLTGNPSRNEKLFFGSGTQLSVL.

In nucleotides, the CDR3 is TGTGCCAGCAGCTTGGTTGACTCGGCCGGGACCCAGTACTTC. As protein: CASSLVDSAGTQYF. The rearrangement uses TRBV5-4 and TRBJ2-5; D ambiguous. The germline V gene has CDR1 SGHNT and CDR2 YYREEE (reference sequence). CDR3 length: 14 amino acids. Trimming took off 0 bases at V and 7 bases at J, with 13 bases between the two ends. The full variable domain, rest sourced from reference TRBV5-4 and TRBJ2-5, is ETGVTQSPTHLIKTRGQQVTLRCSSQSGHNTVSWYQQALGQGPQFIFQYYREEENGRGNFPPRFSGLQFPNYSSELNVNALELDDSALYLCASSLVDSAGTQYFGPGTRLLVL.

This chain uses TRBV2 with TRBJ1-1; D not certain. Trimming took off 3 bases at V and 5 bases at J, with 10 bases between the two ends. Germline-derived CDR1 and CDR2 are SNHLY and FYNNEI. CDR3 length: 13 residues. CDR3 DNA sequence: TGTGCCAGCAGTGAGGAGAGAAGGACTGAAGCTTTCTTT. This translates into CASSEERRTEAFF.

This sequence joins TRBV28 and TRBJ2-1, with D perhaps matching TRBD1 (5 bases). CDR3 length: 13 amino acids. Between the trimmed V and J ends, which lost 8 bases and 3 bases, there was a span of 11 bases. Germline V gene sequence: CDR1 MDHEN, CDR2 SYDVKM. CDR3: CASVGRGYNEQFF. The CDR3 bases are TGTGCCAGCGTGGGAAGGGGCTACAATGAGCAGTTCTTC.

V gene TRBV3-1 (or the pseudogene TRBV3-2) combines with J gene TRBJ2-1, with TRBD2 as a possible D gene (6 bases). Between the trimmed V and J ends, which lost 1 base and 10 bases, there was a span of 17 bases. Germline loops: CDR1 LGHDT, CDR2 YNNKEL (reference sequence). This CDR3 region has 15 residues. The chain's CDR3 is CASSQVPAGLEEQFF. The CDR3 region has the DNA TGTGCCAGCAGCCAAGTGCCAGCGGGCCTCGAGGAGCAGTTCTTC.

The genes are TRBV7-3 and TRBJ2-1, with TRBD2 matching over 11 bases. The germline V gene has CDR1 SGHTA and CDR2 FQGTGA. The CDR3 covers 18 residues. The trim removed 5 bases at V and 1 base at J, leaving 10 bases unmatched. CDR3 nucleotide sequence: TGTGCCAGCAGCGCAACTAGCGGGAGAGGACGGTCCTACAATGAGCAGTTCTTC. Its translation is CASSATSGRGRSYNEQFF.

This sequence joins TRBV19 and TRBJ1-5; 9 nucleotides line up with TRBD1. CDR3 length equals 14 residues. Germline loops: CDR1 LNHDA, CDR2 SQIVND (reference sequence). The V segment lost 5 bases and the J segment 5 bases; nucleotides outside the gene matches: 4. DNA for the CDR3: TGTGCCAGTAGTCCCGGGACAGGGCATCAGCCCCAGCATTTT. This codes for CASSPGTGHQPQHF.

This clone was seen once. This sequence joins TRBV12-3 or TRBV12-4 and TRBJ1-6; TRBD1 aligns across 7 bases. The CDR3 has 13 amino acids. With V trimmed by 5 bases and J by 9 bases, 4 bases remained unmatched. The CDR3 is CASSPYRGSPLHF. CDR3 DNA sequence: TGTGCCAGCAGTCCCTACAGGGGTTCACCCCTCCACTTT.